The clone carrying this T cell receptor (beta chain) was seen at least ten times. This sample is part of a study of low-dose radiotherapy and immunotherapy resistance in tumors. Background on the study: Participants in Cohort 2 were given 1 Gy per fraction every two weeks, for 13 Gy over 26 weeks.

TRAV and TRBV primers primed cDNA for both TCRalpha and TCRbeta. TCR amplification used roughly 20 PCR cycles, a constant-region primer and a V-primer adapter. One entry per CDR3 protein, called by TCRdb with MiXCR from the reads. The sample has tens of thousands of distinct CDR3 sequences, roughly 19% seen once. Germline lookup yields CDR1 SGHTA and CDR2 FQGNSA. Trimming removed 3 bases at V and 5 bases at J, with 15 bases between. The CDR3 spans 15 residues. The time point: after trial treatment. The treatment: LDRT plus nivolumab, ipilimumab, low-dose cyclophosphamide and aspirin (RACIN trial). This specimen consisted of PBMCs, obtained after low-dose radiotherapy plus immunotherapy. The V gene is TRBV7-2, the J gene TRBJ2-3, with unresolved D. The TCR comes from a female donor with ovarian cancer. For the CDR3, the DNA is TGTGCCAGCAGCTTCGGAACTACCTCAGTAGATACGCAGTATTTT. Translating gives CASSFGTTSVDTQYF.